The TCR beta chain under discussion was sequenced for a study of CD8 T cells in Susac syndrome. In its sample, this clonotype was seen once. The antigen remains unidentified. With random hexamers, 0.5 to 1 ug RNA was reverse transcribed. With immunoSEQ multiplex PCR, TCR beta CDR3 was amplified across 54 Vbeta and 13 Jbeta. TCRdb recomputed calls from the immunoSEQ multiplex PCR reads with MiXCR, one row per CDR3 protein. This table has 200,000 or so distinct CDR3 sequences, about 95% appearing once. Study-level findings and limits: The study acknowledged a relatively small number of individuals in its TCR sequencing and HLA analysis.

Negative isolation yielded CD4+ and CD8+ T cells, and FACS enriched TEMRA cells. The sequence derives from a human donor with multiple sclerosis. Input material: CD4+ T cells from PBMCs.

The CDR3 protein is CSVRAEKLFF. In DNA form, the CDR3 reads TGCAGCGTCCGGGCGGAAAAACTGTTTTTT. The genes are TRBV29-1 and TRBJ1-4, with D hard to call. The CDR3 length is 10 residues. Trimming stripped 6 bases from V and 8 bases from J, with 7 bases between. The germline gives CDR1 SQVTM, CDR2 ANQGSEA.